The rows below give T cell receptor beta chains drawn from one sample of a study of T cell responses to AZD1222 COVID-19 vaccine. Here immunoSEQ multiplex PCR was the method, and the copy in TCRdb shows in-frame clones only, minus some. The sample yields 150,000 or so clones, under 95% seen once. The sequences come from peripheral blood, collected 28 days after the second AZD1222 dose. The receptors here all came from an adult who received the AZD1222 COVID-19 vaccine. The CDR3 runs from the conserved cysteine through the conserved F or W. The D gene is left open where the match is weak. The size entry is marked missing in some rows and otherwise reads once, few, many or a size class.

d_gene,abundance,v_gene,j_gene,CDR3aa,CDR3nt
NA,once,TRBV6-2/TRBV6-3,TRBJ1-2,CASSYSIGRADMYGYTF,TGTGCCAGCAGTTACTCGATCGGGAGGGCGGATATGTATGGCTACACCTTC
NA,NA,TRBV18,TRBJ2-5,CASSPRGVQETQYF,TGTGCCAGCTCACCACGGGGAGTCCAAGAGACCCAGTACTTC
NA,NA,TRBV23-1,TRBJ1-1,CASSQGRGRKRGTEAFF,TGCGCCAGCAGTCAAGGCAGGGGAAGAAAGAGGGGCACTGAAGCTTTCTTT
NA,NA,TRBV5-1,TRBJ2-7,CASSLGRNEQYF,TGCGCCAGCAGCTTGGGGCGAAACGAGCAGTACTTC
NA,NA,TRBV2,TRBJ1-2,CASRPIWERAGYTF,TGTGCCAGCAGACCCATATGGGAGCGGGCGGGCTACACCTTC
NA,NA,TRBV5-6,TRBJ1-2,CASSLRANYGYTF,TGTGCCAGCAGCTTGAGAGCTAACTATGGCTACACCTTC
NA,NA,TRBV7-2,TRBJ1-5,CASSLEAGRVQHF,TGTGCCAGCAGCTTAGAGGCAGGGAGGGTCCAGCATTTT
TRBD1,NA,TRBV7-2,TRBJ2-7,CASSPRLPGQGAREQYF,TGTGCCAGCAGCCCCCGCCTACCGGGACAGGGGGCGCGGGAGCAGTACTTC
NA,NA,TRBV15,TRBJ2-5,CATSRAPRPEETQYF,TGTGCCACCAGCAGAGCCCCGAGACCCGAAGAGACCCAGTACTTC
TRBD1,NA,TRBV5-4,TRBJ1-1,CASSLDGGQGGEAFF,TGTGCCAGCAGCTTGGATGGCGGACAGGGCGGTGAAGCTTTCTTT
NA,once,TRBV7-9,TRBJ2-1,CASSPSALEQFF,TGTGCCAGCAGCCCTAGCGCCTTAGAGCAGTTCTTC
NA,NA,TRBV7-9,TRBJ1-4,CASSQQGWAEKLFF,TGTGCCAGCAGCCAGCAGGGATGGGCCGAAAAACTGTTTTTT
NA,NA,TRBV15,TRBJ1-1,CATSRVKAYTEAFF,TGTGCCACCAGCAGAGTGAAGGCGTACACTGAAGCTTTCTTT
NA,NA,TRBV20-1,TRBJ1-2,CSASRDPGYGYTF,TGCAGTGCTAGTAGGGACCCGGGCTATGGCTACACCTTC
TRBD1,NA,TRBV7-2,TRBJ2-1,CASTLDRGGWNEQFF,TGTGCCAGCACCCTGGACAGGGGAGGTTGGAATGAGCAGTTCTTC
NA,NA,TRBV3-1/TRBV3-2,TRBJ1-1,CASSQDRFSEAFF,TGTGCCAGCAGCCAAGACAGGTTCTCTGAAGCTTTCTTT
TRBD2,few,TRBV6-5,TRBJ2-3,CASTRGGESDTQYF,TGTGCCAGCACTCGGGGGGGTGAATCAGATACGCAGTATTTT
TRBD2,NA,TRBV4-1,TRBJ2-2,CASTRTSGTGELFF,TGCGCCAGCACCAGGACTAGCGGGACCGGGGAGCTGTTTTTT
NA,NA,TRBV19,TRBJ2-1,CASSIETGAYNEQFF,TGTGCCAGTAGTATAGAGACCGGGGCTTACAATGAGCAGTTCTTC
NA,NA,TRBV4-2,TRBJ2-1,CASSQDIESYNEQFF,TGTGCCAGCAGCCAAGATATAGAGTCCTACAATGAGCAGTTCTTC
NA,NA,TRBV12-3/TRBV12-4,TRBJ1-2,CASSRTVLYGYTF,TGTGCCAGCAGTCGTACAGTGCTCTATGGCTACACCTTC
NA,NA,TRBV6-2/TRBV6-3,TRBJ2-7,CASSMRGPYEQYF,TGTGCCAGCAGCATGCGGGGGCCGTACGAGCAGTACTTC
TRBD1,NA,TRBV4-2,TRBJ1-2,CASSQAGTGAPSSYGYTF,TGTGCCAGCAGCCAGGCCGGGACAGGGGCGCCAAGCTCCTATGGCTACACCTTC
TRBD1,NA,TRBV6-6,TRBJ1-1,CAGGRGRSTEAFF,TGTGCCGGAGGCAGGGGGCGCAGCACTGAAGCTTTCTTT
NA,few,TRBV11-3,TRBJ2-2,CASSPVRGTVTGELFF,TGTGCCAGCAGCCCGGTGCGCGGGACAGTCACCGGGGAGCTGTTTTTT
NA,NA,TRBV9,TRBJ2-7,CASSPSYEQYF,TGTGCCAGCAGCCCTTCCTACGAGCAGTACTTC
TRBD2,NA,TRBV9,TRBJ2-1,CASSMGLAGDQRTGEQFF,TGTGCCAGCAGCATGGGACTAGCGGGGGATCAAAGGACCGGTGAGCAGTTCTTC
NA,NA,TRBV5-1,TRBJ2-4,CASSLGWGENIQYF,TGCGCCAGCAGCTTGGGGTGGGGGGAAAACATTCAGTACTTC
NA,NA,TRBV6-5,TRBJ1-1,CATGGPTEAFF,TGTGCCACGGGGGGTCCCACTGAAGCTTTCTTT
TRBD1,NA,TRBV6-5,TRBJ1-2,CASAATGYGYTF,TGTGCCAGCGCTGCGACAGGGTATGGCTACACCTTC
NA,NA,TRBV29-1,TRBJ2-1,CSVTPTLDNEQFF,TGCAGCGTGACCCCAACCCTTGACAATGAGCAGTTCTTC
NA,NA,TRBV7-9,TRBJ1-1,CASSATGSTEAFF,TGTGCCAGCAGCGCCACAGGGAGCACTGAAGCTTTCTTT
NA,NA,TRBV2,TRBJ1-5,CASNEGGGGLSNQPQHF,TGTGCCAGCAACGAGGGAGGGGGGGGCCTTAGCAATCAGCCCCAGCATTTT
NA,NA,TRBV19,TRBJ1-5,CASSIHLGYSNQPQHF,TGTGCCAGTAGTATCCACTTGGGATATAGCAATCAGCCCCAGCATTTT
TRBD1,NA,TRBV7-8,TRBJ2-7,CASSFSGQGVFYEQYF,TGTGCCAGCAGCTTTTCGGGACAGGGCGTCTTTTACGAGCAGTACTTC
NA,NA,TRBV21-1,TRBJ1-6,CASRNWTVIYNSPLHF,TGTGCCAGCAGAAACTGGACAGTCATTTATAATTCACCCCTCCACTTT
NA,NA,TRBV4-1,TRBJ2-5,CASSQGYQETQYF,TGCGCCAGCAGCCAAGGGTACCAAGAGACCCAGTACTTC
TRBD1,NA,TRBV7-9,TRBJ1-1,CASSVRDREDTEAFF,TGTGCCAGCAGCGTACGGGACAGGGAGGACACTGAAGCTTTCTTT
TRBD2,NA,TRBV5-1,TRBJ2-3,CASSSVAGAYTDTQYF,TGCGCCAGCAGCTCAGTAGCGGGGGCCTACACAGATACGCAGTATTTT
TRBD1,NA,TRBV12-5,TRBJ1-2,CASGLVPPDRVYGYTF,TGTGCTAGTGGTTTGGTACCACCCGACAGGGTCTATGGCTACACCTTC
NA,NA,TRBV12-2,TRBJ1-2,CASRLSQPGTGIFNYGYTF,TGTGCAAGTCGCTTATCACAACCCGGGACAGGGATCTTTAACTATGGCTACACCTTC
TRBD1,NA,TRBV18,TRBJ1-1,CASSQRQGRGTEAFF,TGTGCCAGCTCCCAACGACAGGGTCGAGGCACTGAAGCTTTCTTT
NA,NA,TRBV7-9,TRBJ2-1,CATQPDTSPFYNEQFF,TGTGCCACCCAACCGGATACCTCCCCCTTCTACAATGAGCAGTTCTTC
TRBD2,NA,TRBV16,TRBJ2-7,CASSQSKRGRYISSYEQYF,TGTGCCAGCAGCCAATCGAAGCGGGGGCGATACATAAGCTCCTACGAGCAGTACTTC
TRBD1,NA,TRBV6-5,TRBJ1-4,CASSRQGATNEKLFF,TGTGCCAGCAGTAGACAGGGCGCAACTAATGAAAAACTGTTTTTT
NA,NA,TRBV5-4,TRBJ2-1,CASSASQSSYNEQFF,TGTGCCAGCAGCGCTAGCCAGAGCTCCTACAATGAGCAGTTCTTC
NA,NA,TRBV6-4,TRBJ1-6,CASSGRRWEGDYNSPLHF,TGTGCCAGCAGTGGGCGAAGGTGGGAGGGGGACTATAATTCACCCCTCCACTTT
NA,NA,TRBV5-1,TRBJ1-1,CASSYADGLNTEAFF,TGCGCCAGCAGCTACGCCGACGGATTGAACACTGAAGCTTTCTTT
TRBD1,once,TRBV15,TRBJ1-2,CATSPDRVGYGYTF,TGTGCCACCAGCCCCGACAGGGTTGGGTATGGCTACACCTTC
TRBD2,NA,TRBV7-9,TRBJ2-3,CASSSLADSTDTQYF,TGTGCCAGCAGCTCCCTAGCGGATAGCACAGATACGCAGTATTTT
NA,NA,TRBV12-3/TRBV12-4,TRBJ1-1,CASSFGQTGEAFF,TGTGCCAGCAGTTTCGGACAGACCGGAGAAGCTTTCTTT
TRBD1,NA,TRBV6-5,TRBJ2-1,CASSYAQGWYNEQFF,TGTGCCAGCAGTTACGCACAGGGGTGGTACAATGAGCAGTTCTTC
NA,NA,TRBV4-2,TRBJ2-3,CASSQTRDGGHSLTDTQYF,TGTGCCAGCAGCCAGACCCGAGACGGGGGACACAGCCTCACAGATACGCAGTATTTT
NA,NA,TRBV6-5,TRBJ1-2,CASTPRGGADYGYTF,TGTGCCAGCACCCCCCGGGGGGGCGCGGACTATGGCTACACCTTC
TRBD1,NA,TRBV15,TRBJ1-4,CATSWSLDRANEKLFF,TGTGCCACCAGCTGGTCTTTGGACAGGGCAAATGAAAAACTGTTTTTT
NA,NA,TRBV6-5,TRBJ1-4,CASGSGVNEKLFF,TGTGCCAGCGGGTCAGGAGTTAATGAAAAACTGTTTTTT
NA,NA,TRBV7-9,TRBJ2-2,CASSLALGQSTGELFF,TGTGCCAGCAGCTTAGCGTTGGGACAATCCACCGGGGAGCTGTTTTTT